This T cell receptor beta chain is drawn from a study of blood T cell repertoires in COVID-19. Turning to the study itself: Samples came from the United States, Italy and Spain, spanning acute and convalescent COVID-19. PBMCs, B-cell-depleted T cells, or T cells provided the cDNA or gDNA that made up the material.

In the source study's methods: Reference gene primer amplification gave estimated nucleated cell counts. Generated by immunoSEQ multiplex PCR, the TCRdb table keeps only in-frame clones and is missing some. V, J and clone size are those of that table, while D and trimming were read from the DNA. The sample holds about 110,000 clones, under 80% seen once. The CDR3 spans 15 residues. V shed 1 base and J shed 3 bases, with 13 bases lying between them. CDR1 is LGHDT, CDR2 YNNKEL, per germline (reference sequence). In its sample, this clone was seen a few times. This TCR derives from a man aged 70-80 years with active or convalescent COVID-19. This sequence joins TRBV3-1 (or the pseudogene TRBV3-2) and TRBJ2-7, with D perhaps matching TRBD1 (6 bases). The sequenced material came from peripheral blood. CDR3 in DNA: TGTGCCAGCAGCCAAGCCCCACAGGGAAGCTACGAGCAGTACTTC. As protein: CASSQAPQGSYEQYF.